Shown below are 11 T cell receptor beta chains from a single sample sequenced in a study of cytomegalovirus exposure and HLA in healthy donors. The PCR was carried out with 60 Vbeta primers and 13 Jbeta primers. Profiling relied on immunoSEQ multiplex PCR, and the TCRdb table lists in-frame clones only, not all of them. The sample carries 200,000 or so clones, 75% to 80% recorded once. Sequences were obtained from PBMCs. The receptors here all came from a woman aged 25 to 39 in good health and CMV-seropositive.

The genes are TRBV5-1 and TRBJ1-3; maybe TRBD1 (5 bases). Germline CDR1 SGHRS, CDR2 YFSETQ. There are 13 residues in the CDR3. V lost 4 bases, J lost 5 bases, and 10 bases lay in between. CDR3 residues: CASSQGLRNTIYF. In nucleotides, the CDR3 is TGCGCCAGCAGCCAGGGACTCAGAAACACCATATATTTT.

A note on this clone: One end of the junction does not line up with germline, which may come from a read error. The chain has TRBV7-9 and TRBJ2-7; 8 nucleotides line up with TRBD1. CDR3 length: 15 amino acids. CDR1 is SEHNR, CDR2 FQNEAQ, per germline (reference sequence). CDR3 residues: CSSSFVRTGLYEQYF. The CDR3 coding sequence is TGTTCCAGCAGCTTTGTCAGGACAGGGTTATACGAGCAGTACTTC.

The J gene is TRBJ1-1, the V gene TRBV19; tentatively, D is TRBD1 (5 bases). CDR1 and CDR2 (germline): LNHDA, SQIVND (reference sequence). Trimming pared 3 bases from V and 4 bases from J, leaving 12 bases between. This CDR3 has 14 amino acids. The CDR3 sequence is CASSITGVFTEAFF. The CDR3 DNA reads TGTGCCAGTAGTATTACGGGGGTGTTCACTGAAGCTTTCTTT.

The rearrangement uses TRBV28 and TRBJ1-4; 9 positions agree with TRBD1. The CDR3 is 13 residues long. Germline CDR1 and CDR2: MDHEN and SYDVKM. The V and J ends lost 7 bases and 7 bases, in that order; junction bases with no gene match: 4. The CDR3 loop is CASTGQGPEKLFF. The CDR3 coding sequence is TGTGCCAGCACGGGACAGGGTCCTGAAAAACTGTTTTTT.

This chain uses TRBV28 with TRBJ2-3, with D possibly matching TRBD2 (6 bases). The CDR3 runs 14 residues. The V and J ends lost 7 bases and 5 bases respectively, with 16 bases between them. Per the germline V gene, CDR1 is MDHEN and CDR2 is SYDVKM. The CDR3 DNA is TGTGCCAGCAAGGTGGGCGGGGAAGGAGATACGCAGTATTTT. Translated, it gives CASKVGGEGDTQYF. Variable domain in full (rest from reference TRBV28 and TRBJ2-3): DVKVTQSSRYLVKRTGEKVFLECVQDMDHENMFWYRQDPGLGLRLIYFSYDVKMKEKGDIPEGYSVSREKKERFSLILESASTNQTSMYLCASKVGGEGDTQYFGPGTRLTVL.

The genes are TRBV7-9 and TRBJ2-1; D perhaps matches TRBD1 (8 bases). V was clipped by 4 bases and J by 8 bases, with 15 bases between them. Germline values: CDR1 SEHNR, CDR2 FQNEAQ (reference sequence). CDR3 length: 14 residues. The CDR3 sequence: CASSWSGTGDEQFF. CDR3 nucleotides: TGTGCCAGCAGCTGGAGCGGGACAGGCGATGAGCAGTTCTTC.

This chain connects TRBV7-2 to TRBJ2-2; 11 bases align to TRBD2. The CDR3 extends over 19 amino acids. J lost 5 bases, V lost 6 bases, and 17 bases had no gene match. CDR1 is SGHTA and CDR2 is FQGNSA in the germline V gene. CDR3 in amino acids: CASRFHSGRGYRGTGELFF. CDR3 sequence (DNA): TGTGCCAGCAGATTTCATAGCGGGAGGGGGTATCGGGGGACCGGGGAGCTGTTTTTT.

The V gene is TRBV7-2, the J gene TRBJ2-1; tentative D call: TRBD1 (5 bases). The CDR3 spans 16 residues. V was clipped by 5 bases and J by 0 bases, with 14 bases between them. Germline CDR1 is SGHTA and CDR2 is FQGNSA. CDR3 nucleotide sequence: TGTGCCAGCAGCCGCTTTGGACAAAGCTCCTACAATGAGCAGTTCTTC. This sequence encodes CASSRFGQSSYNEQFF.

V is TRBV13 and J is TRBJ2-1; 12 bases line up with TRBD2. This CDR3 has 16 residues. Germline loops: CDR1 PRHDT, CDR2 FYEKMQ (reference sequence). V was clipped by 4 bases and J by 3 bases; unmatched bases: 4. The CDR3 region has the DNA TGTGCCAGCAGCTGGACTAGCGGGGAAGACTACAATGAGCAGTTCTTC. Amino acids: CASSWTSGEDYNEQFF.

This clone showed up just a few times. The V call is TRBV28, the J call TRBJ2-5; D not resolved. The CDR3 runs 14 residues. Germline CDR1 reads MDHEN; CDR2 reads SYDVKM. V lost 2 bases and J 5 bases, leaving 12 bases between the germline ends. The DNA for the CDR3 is TGTGCCAGCAGTTTACGTACAAATTTGGAGACCCAGTACTTC. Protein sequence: CASSLRTNLETQYF.

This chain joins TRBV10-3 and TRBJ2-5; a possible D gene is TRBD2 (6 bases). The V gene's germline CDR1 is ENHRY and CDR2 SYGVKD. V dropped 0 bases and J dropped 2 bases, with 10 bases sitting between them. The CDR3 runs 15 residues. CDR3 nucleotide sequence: TGTGCCATCAGTGAGTCTCCTAGCGCTCAAGAGACCCAGTACTTC. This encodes CAISESPSAQETQYF.